This entry concerns a single TCR beta chain. The antigen is undetermined. The data were obtained in a study of cytotoxic CD8 clonotypes in ibrutinib-treated CLL. In the study overall: The study included some 10 relapsed/refractory and fewer than 16 treatment-naive patients; 17 had IGHV unmutated disease. Study-wide points: Baseline values of clonality outstripped age-matched healthy donors and followed circulating CD8+ T-cell counts. The study found clonality rose at ibrutinib response, then fell toward baseline at progression.

Genomic DNA in a quantity of 2 to 2.5 micrograms was derived from cryopreserved PBMCs for TCR beta libraries. Measured with immunoSEQ multiplex PCR; TCRdb has only the in-frame clones, and not every one. The table lists about 270,000 clones, 60% to 80% of them singletons, with about 6% in the top ten. Trimming removed 0 bases from V and 4 bases from J; junction bases left unmatched: 9. CDR1 and CDR2 (germline): SGDLS, YYNGEE. This CDR3 is 17 amino acids long. The V gene is TRBV9, the J gene TRBJ2-7, with 11 bases identical to TRBD2. The receptor comes from a human donor with chronic lymphocytic leukemia. Sequenced material: PBMCs, taken at disease progression, from a patient treated with ibrutinib. CDR3 sequence: CASSVDSASGGLYEQYF. The CDR3 nucleotides read TGTGCCAGCAGCGTAGATTCCGCTAGCGGGGGGCTTTACGAGCAGTACTTC.